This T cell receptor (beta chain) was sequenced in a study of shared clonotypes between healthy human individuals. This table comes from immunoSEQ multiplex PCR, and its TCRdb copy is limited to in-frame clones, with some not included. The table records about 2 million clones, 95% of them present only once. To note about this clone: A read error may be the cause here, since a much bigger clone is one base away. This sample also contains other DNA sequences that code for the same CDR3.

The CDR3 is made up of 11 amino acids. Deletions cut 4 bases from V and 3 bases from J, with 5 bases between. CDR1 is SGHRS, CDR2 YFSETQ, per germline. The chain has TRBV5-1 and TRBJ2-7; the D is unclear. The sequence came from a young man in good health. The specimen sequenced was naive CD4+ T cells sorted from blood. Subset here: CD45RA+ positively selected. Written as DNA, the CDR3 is TGCGCCAGCAGCGTGGGCTACGAGCAGTACTTC. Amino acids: CASSVGYEQYF.